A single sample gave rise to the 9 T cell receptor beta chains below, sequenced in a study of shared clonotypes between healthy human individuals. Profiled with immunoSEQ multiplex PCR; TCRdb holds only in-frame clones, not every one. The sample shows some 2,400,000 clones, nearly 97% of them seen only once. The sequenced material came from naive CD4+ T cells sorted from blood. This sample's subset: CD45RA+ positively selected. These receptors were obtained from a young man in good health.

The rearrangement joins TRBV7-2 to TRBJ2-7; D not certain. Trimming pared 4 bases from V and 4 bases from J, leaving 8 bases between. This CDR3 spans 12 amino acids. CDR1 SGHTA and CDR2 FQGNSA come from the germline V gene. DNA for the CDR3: TGTGCCAGCAGCTCCCCGCTATACGAGCAGTACTTC. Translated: CASSSPLYEQYF.

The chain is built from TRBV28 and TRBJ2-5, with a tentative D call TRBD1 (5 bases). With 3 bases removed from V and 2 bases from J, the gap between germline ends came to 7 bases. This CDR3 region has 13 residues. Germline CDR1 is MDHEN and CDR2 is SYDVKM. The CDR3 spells CASSLTAQETQYF. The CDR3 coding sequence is TGTGCCAGCAGTTTGACAGCACAAGAGACCCAGTACTTC.

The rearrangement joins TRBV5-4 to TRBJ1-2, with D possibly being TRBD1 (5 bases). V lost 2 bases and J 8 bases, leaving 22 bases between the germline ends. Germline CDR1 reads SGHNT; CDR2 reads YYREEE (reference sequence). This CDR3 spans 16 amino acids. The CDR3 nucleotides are TGTGCCAGCAGCTTTTTCCAGGTTAAGGGGCCTTGGGGCTACACCTTC. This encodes CASSFFQVKGPWGYTF.

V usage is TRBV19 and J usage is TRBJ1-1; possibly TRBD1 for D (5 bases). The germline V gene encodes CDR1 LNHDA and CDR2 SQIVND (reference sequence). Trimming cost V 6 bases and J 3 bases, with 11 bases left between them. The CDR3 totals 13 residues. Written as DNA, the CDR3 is TGTGCCAGTAGCAAAGTGGGGGACACTGAAGCTTTCTTT. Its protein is CASSKVGDTEAFF.

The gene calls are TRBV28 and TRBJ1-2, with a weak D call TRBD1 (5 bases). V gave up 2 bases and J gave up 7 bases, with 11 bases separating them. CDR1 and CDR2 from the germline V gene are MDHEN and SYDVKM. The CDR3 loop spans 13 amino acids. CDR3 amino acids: CASSLRGKGGYTF. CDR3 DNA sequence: TGTGCCAGCAGTTTAAGGGGAAAAGGTGGCTACACCTTC.

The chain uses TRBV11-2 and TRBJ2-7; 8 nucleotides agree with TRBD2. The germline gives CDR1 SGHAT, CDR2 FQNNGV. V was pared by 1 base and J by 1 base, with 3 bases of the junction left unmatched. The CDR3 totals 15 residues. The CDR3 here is CASSLVTSDSYEQYF. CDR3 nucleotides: TGTGCCAGCAGCTTAGTGACTAGCGATTCCTACGAGCAGTACTTC. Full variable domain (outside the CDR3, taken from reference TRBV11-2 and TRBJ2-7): EAGVAQSPRYKIIEKRQSVAFWCNPISGHATLYWYQQILGQGPKLLIQFQNNGVVDDSQLPKDRFSAERLKGVDSTLKIQPAKLEDSAVYLCASSLVTSDSYEQYFGPGTRLTVT.

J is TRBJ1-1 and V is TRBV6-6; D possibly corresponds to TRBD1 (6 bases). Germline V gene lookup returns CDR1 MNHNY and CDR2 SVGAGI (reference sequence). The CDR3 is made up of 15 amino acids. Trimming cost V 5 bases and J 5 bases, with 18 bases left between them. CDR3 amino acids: CASSPNRDTATEAFF. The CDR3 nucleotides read TGTGCCAGCAGTCCTAACCGGGACACGGCGACTGAAGCTTTCTTT.

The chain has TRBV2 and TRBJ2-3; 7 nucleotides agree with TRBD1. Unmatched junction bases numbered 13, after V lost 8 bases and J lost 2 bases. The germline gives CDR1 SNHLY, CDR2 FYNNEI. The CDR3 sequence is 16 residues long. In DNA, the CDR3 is TGTGCCAGCCTCCAATGGTTAGGGGGCGCCACAGATACGCAGTATTTT. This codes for CASLQWLGGATDTQYF.

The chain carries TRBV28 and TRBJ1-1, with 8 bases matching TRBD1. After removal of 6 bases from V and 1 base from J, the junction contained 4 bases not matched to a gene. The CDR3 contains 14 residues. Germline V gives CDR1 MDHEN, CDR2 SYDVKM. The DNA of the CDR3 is TGTGCCAGCAGAAGGACAGGGAGGAACACTGAAGCTTTCTTT. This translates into CASRRTGRNTEAFF.